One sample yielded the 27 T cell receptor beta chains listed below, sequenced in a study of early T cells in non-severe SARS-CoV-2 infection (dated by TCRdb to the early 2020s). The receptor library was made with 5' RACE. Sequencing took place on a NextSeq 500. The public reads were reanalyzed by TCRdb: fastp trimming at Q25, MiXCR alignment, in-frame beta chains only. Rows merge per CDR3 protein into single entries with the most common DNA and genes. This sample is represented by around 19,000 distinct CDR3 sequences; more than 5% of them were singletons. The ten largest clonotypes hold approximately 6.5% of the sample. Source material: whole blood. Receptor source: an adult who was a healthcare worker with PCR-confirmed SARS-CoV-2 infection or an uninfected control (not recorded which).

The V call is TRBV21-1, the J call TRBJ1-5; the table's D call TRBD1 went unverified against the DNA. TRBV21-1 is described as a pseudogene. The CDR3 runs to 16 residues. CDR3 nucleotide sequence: TGTGCCAGCAGCAAAAAGGGGGGGCGGATCAATCAGCCCCAGCATTTT. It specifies CASSKKGGRINQPQHF.

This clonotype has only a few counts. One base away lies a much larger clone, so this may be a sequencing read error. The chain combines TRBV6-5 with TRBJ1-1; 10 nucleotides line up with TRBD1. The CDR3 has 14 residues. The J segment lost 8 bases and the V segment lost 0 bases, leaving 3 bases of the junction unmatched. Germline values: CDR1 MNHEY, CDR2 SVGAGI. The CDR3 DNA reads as TGTGCCAGCAGTTACTCATGGGACAGGGGAGAAGCTTTCTTT. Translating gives CASSYSWDRGEAFF.

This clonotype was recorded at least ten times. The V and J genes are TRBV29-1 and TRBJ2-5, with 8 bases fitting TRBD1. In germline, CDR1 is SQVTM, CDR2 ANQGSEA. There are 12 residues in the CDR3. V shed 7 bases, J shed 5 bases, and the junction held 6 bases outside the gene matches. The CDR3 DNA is TGCAGCGCTGACAGGGGAAGGGAGACCCAGTACTTC. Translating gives CSADRGRETQYF.

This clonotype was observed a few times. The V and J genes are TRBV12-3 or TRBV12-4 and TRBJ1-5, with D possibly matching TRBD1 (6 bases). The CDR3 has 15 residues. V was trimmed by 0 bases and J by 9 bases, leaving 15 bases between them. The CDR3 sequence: CASSLAQRGRGPQHF. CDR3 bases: TGTGCCAGCAGTTTAGCGCAGAGGGGCAGGGGGCCCCAGCATTTT.

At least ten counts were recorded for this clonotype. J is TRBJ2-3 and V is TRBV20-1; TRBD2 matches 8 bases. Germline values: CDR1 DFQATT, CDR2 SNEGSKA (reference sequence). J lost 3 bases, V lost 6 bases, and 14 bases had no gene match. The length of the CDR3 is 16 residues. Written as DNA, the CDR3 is TGCAGTGCCGGCCGATCAGCGGGAGTGTTTACAGATACGCAGTATTTT. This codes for CSAGRSAGVFTDTQYF.

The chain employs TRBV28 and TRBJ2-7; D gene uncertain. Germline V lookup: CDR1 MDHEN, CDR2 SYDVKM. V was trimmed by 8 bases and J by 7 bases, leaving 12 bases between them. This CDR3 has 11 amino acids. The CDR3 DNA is TGTGCCAGCGGGATAAGGGAAGAGCAGTACTTC. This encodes CASGIREEQYF.

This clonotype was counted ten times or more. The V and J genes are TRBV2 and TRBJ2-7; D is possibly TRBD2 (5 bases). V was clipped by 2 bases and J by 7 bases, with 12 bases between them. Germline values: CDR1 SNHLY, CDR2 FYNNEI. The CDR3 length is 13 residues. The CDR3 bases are TGTGCCAGCAGTGAACGGGGTACGGGGGAGCAGTACTTC. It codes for CASSERGTGEQYF.

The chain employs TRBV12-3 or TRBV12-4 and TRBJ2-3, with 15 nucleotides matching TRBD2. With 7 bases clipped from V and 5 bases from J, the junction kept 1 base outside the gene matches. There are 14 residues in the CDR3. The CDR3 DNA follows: TGTGCCAGCACGGGACTAGCGGGAGGAGATACGCAGTATTTT. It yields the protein CASTGLAGGDTQYF.

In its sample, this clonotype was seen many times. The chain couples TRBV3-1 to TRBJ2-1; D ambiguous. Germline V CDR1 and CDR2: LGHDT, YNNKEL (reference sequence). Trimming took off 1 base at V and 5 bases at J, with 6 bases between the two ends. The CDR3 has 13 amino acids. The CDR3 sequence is CASSQASNNEQFF. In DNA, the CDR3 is TGTGCCAGCAGCCAAGCGAGCAACAATGAGCAGTTCTTC.

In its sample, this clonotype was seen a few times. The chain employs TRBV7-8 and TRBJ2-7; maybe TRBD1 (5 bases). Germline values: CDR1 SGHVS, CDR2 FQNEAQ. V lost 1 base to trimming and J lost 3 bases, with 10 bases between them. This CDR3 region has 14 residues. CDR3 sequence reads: CASSLDPGIYEQYF. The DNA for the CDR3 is TGTGCCAGCAGCTTAGATCCAGGGATCTACGAGCAGTACTTC.

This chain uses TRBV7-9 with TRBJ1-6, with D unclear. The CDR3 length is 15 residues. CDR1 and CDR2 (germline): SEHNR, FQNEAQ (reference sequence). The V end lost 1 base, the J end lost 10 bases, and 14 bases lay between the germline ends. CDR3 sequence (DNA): TGTGCCAGCAGCTTAGAGGGCGGAAAAGCCTCACCCCTCCACTTT. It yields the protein CASSLEGGKASPLHF.

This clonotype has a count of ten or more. CDR3 region: CASSEDLPYEQYF. CDR3 bases: TGCGCCAGCAGCGAGGACTTACCCTACGAGCAGTACTTC. The V gene is TRBV5-1, the J gene TRBJ2-7; weak D call: TRBD2 (5 bases). The germline V and J ends were trimmed by 4 bases and 2 bases, with 10 bases remaining between them. The CDR3 extends over 13 amino acids. The germline CDR1 and CDR2 sequences are SGHRS and YFSETQ.

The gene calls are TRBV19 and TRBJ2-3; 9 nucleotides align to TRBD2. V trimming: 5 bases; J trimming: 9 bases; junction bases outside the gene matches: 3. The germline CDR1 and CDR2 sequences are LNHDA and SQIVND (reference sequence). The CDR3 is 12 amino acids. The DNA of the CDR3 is TGTGCCAGTAGTGAGGCGGGAGGGACGCAGTATTTT. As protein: CASSEAGGTQYF.

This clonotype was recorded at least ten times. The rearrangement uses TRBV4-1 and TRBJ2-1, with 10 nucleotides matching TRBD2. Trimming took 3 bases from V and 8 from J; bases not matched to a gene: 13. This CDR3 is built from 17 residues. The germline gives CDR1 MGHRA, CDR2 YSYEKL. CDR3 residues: CASSQRGSLAGVDEQFF. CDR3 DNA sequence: TGCGCCAGCAGCCAGAGGGGGAGCCTAGCGGGAGTGGATGAGCAGTTCTTC.

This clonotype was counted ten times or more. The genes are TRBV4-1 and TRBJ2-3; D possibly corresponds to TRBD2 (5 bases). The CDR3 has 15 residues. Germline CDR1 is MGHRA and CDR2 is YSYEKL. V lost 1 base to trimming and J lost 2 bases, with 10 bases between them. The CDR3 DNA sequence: TGCGCCAGCAGCCAAGGAGCGGCTTACACAGATACGCAGTATTTT. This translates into CASSQGAAYTDTQYF.

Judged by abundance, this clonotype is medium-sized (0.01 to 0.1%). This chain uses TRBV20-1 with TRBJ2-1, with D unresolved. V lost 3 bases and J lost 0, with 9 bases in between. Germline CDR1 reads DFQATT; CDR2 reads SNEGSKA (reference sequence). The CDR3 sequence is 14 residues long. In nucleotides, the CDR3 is TGCAGTGCTAGCGGTCGAAGCTCCTACAATGAGCAGTTCTTC. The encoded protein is CSASGRSSYNEQFF.

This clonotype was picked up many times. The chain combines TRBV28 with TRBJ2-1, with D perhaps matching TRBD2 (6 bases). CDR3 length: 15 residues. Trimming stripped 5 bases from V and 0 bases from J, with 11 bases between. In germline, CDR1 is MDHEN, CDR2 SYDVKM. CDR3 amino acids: CASSPTGSSYNEQFF. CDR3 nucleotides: TGTGCCAGCAGTCCCACCGGGAGCTCCTACAATGAGCAGTTCTTC.

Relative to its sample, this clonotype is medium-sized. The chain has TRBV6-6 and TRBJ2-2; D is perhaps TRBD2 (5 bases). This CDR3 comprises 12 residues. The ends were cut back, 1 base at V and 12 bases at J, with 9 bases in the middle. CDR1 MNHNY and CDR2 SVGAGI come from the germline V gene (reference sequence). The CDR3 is CASSYFGEQLFF. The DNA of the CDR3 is TGTGCCAGCAGTTACTTCGGGGAACAGCTGTTTTTT.

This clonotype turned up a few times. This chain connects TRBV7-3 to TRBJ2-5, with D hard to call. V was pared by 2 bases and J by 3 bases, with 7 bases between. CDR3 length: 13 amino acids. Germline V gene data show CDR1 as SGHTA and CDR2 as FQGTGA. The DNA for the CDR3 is TGTGCCAGCAGCTTAGGAATCGAAGAGACCCAGTACTTC. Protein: CASSLGIEETQYF. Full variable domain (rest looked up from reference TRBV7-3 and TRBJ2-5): GAGVSQTPSNKVTEKGKYVELRCDPISGHTALYWYRQSLGQGPEFLIYFQGTGAADDSGLPNDRFFAVRPEGSVSTLKIQRTERGDSAVYLCASSLGIEETQYFGPGTRLLVL.

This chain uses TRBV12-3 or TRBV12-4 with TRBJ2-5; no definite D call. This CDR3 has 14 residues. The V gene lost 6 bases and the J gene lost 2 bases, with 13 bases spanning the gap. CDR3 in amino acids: CASRTELLQETQYF. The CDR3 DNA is TGTGCCAGCAGAACAGAGCTACTACAAGAGACCCAGTACTTC.

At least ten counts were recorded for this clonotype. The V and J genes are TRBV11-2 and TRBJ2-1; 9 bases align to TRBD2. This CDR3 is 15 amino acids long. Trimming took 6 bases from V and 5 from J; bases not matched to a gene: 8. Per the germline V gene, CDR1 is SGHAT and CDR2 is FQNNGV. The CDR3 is CASRKGLADNNEQFF. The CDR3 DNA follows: TGTGCCAGCAGGAAGGGACTAGCAGACAACAATGAGCAGTTCTTC. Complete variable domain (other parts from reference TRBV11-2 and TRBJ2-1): EAGVAQSPRYKIIEKRQSVAFWCNPISGHATLYWYQQILGQGPKLLIQFQNNGVVDDSQLPKDRFSAERLKGVDSTLKIQPAKLEDSAVYLCASRKGLADNNEQFFGPGTRLTVL.

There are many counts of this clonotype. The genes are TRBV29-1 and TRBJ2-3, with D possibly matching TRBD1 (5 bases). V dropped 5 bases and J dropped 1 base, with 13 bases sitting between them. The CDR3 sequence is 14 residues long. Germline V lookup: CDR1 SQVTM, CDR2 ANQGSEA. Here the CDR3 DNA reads TGCAGCGTTTGGGGCAGCCAAGGCACAGATACGCAGTATTTT. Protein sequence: CSVWGSQGTDTQYF.

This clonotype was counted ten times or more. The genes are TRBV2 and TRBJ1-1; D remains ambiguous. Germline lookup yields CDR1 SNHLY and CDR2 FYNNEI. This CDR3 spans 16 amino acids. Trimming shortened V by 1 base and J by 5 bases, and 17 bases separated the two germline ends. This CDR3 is CASSEEAGGSRTEAFF. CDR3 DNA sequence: TGTGCCAGCAGTGAAGAGGCGGGCGGGTCGCGGACTGAAGCTTTCTTT.

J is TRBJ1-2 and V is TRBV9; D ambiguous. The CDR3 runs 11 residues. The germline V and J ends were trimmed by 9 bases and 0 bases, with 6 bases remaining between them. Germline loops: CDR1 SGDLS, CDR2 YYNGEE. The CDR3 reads CATRANYGYTF. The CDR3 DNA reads TGTGCCACTCGAGCTAACTATGGCTACACCTTC.

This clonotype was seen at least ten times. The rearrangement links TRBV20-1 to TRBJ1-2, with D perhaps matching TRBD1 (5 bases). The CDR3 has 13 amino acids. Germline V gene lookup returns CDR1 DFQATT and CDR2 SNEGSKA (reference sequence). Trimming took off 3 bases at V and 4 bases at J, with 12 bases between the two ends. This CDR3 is CSASPQGGYGYTF. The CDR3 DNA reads TGCAGTGCTAGCCCTCAGGGTGGCTATGGCTACACCTTC.

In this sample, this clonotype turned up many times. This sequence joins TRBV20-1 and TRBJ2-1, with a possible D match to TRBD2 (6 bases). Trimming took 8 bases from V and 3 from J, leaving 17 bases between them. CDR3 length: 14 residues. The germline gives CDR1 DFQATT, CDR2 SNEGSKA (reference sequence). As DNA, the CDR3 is TGCAGTTGCATTAGGGACTTAAACTACAATGAGCAGTTCTTC. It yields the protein CSCIRDLNYNEQFF.

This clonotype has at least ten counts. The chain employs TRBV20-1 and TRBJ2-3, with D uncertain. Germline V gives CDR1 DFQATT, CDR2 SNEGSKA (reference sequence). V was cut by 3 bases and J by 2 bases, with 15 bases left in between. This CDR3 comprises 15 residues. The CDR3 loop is CSARGISPATDTQYF. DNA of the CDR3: TGCAGTGCTAGGGGGATTTCCCCTGCCACAGATACGCAGTATTTT.